This TCR beta chain was captured in a study of CD8 T cells in ankylosing spondylitis. The study, taken as a whole, reports: One TCR beta motif, made up of several highly homologous variants, appeared characteristic of ankylosing spondylitis blood. Previously reported in reactive arthritis synovial fluid and blood were some of the motif variants. Clones linked to disease were reported to show significant enrichment in matched ankylosing spondylitis synovial fluid.

TCRdb processed the 5' RACE reads anew with MiXCR; each CDR3 protein has one entry. The profile covers tens of thousands of distinct CDR3 sequences, with 6% appearing a single time and about an eighth taken by the ten largest. This clonotype was recorded at least ten times. Antigen: not known. V dropped 4 bases and J dropped 6 bases, with 10 bases sitting between them. CDR1 is SGHTA, CDR2 FQGNSA, per germline. The CDR3 totals 13 residues. The sequence was obtained from a male donor with ankylosing spondylitis or in good health (not recorded which). Sequencing was performed on blood, either unsorted or a sorted T cell fraction (not recorded which). The genes are TRBV7-2 and TRBJ2-4; tentative D call: TRBD1 (5 bases). The CDR3 reads CASSSRAGNIQYF. The DNA of the CDR3 is TGTGCCAGCAGCTCCAGGGCCGGAAACATTCAGTACTTC.